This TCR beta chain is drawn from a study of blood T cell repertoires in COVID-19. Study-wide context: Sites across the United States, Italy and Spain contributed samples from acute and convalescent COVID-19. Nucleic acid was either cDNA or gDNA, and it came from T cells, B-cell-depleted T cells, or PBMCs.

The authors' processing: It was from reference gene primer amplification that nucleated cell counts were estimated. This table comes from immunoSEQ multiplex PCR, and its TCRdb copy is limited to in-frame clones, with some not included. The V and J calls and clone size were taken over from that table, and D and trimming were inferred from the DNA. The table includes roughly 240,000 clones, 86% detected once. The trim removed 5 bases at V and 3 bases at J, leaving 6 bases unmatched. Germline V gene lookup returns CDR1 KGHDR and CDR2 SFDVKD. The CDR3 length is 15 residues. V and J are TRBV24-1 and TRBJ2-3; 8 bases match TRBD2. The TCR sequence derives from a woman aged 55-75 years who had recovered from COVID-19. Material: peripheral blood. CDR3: CATSGAGGVTDTQYF. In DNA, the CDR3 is TGTGCCACCAGTGGCGCGGGGGGTGTAACAGATACGCAGTATTTT.